This is a list of T cell receptor beta chains from one sample in a study of CD8 T cells in ankylosing spondylitis. TCRdb re-analysed the 5' RACE reads in MiXCR, keeping a single row per CDR3 protein. The sample consists of around 770,000 distinct CDR3 sequences, 15% to 20% of them appearing once. The sample comprised blood, either unsorted or a sorted T cell fraction (not recorded which). Receptors were obtained from a male donor with ankylosing spondylitis. Each CDR3 is given without its conserved first and last residue.

j_call v_call cdr3_aa
TRBJ2-3 TRBV29-1 SVYPPTDTQY
TRBJ2-3 TRBV20-1 SAQTSLTEDTQY
TRBJ2-1 TRBV12-3/TRBV12-4 ASSLRSGRTNEQF
TRBJ2-1 TRBV20-1 SAREARGYNEQF
TRBJ1-4 TRBV3-1 ASSQDRFRKLF
TRBJ1-1 TRBV7-8 ASTLERLFMNTEAF
TRBJ1-2 TRBV21-1 ASSKMNGNQYGYT
TRBJ2-7 TRBV7-9 ASTEFRGGAYEQY
TRBJ1-5 TRBV4-1 ASSQEGNNNQPQH
TRBJ2-1 TRBV29-1 SVPRKGYNEQF
TRBJ2-5 TRBV11-2 ASSLEGAEMETQY
TRBJ1-2 TRBV5-1 ASSPYSGAGGNYGYT
TRBJ1-1 TRBV12-3/TRBV12-4 ASTLGVRMTEAF
TRBJ2-2 TRBV12-3/TRBV12-4 ASSPLAGVGTGELF
TRBJ1-1 TRBV5-1 ASSLGPFRGWDTEAF
TRBJ2-7 TRBV27 ASSFSDINYEQY
TRBJ2-1 TRBV20-1 SARGGSSYNEQF
TRBJ2-7 TRBV27 ASSLRDISYEQY
TRBJ1-4 TRBV5-1 ASSQGLTNEKLF
TRBJ2-3 TRBV5-1 ASSTRTGVTDTQY
TRBJ2-4 TRBV4-2 ASSQVEQGPGIQY
TRBJ2-7 TRBV20-1 SARDSGGDRGARYEQY
TRBJ2-1 TRBV20-1 SANPQGHNNEQF
TRBJ2-7 TRBV6-1 ASRVFYGSLDEQY
TRBJ1-1 TRBV7-2 ASSLGYLLNTEAF
TRBJ1-1 TRBV4-1 ASSLETGIYTEAF
TRBJ2-6 TRBV12-3/TRBV12-4 ASSLQTTGANVLT
TRBJ1-5 TRBV27 ASSLSRLQPQH
TRBJ2-1 TRBV4-3 ASSQGTSGSGDEQF
TRBJ1-5 TRBV28 ASSPPFPPQH
TRBJ2-6 TRBV5-1 ASSTGQHSGANVLT
TRBJ1-2 TRBV20-1 SARAPSGPGYT
TRBJ2-7 TRBV6-1 ASTSAPGSYEQY
TRBJ2-7 TRBV27 ASSLEAGQGSYEQY
TRBJ2-1 TRBV7-2 ASSVDWIPYNEQF
TRBJ1-1 TRBV2 ASSEEGQGWTEAF
TRBJ2-7 TRBV7-9 ASSRAGTSGYEQY